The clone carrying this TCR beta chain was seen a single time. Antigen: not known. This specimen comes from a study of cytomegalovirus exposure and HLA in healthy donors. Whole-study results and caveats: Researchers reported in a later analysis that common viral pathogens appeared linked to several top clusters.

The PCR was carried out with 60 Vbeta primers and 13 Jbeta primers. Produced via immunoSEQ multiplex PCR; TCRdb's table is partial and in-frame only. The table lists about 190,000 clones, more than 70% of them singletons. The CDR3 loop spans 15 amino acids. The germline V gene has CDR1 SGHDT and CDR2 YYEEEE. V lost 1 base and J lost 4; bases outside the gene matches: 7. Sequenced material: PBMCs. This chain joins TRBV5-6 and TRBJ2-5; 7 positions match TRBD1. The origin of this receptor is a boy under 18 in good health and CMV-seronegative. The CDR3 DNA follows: TGTGCCAGCAGCTTGTACAGGGGAAGGGGAGAGACCCAGTACTTC. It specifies CASSLYRGRGETQYF.